This TCR beta chain was profiled in a study of T cells in Graves' hyperthyroidism and ophthalmopathy (dated 2019 in TCRdb). With regard to the full study: A discovery cohort of roughly 100 patients, 43 with Graves' ophthalmopathy and about 60 with stable Graves' hyperthyroidism, was used to find distinguishing TCR V-J signatures. Prospective prediction of ophthalmopathy was tested in an independent validation cohort consisting of 18 to 20 hyperthyroidism patients and approximately 16 patients who later progressed to ophthalmopathy. For training and testing, the approximately 92 patients in the discovery cohort were randomly divided in a 7:3 ratio. In addition, the study compared T-cell repertoires in thyroid tissue and in blood from roughly six Graves' hyperthyroidism patients. After sampling, hyperthyroidism patients received methimazole starting at 30 mg daily, and ophthalmopathy patients received high-dose intravenous methylprednisolone. TCR Vbeta CDR3 sequencing of 120 to 150 peripheral blood samples (fewer than 45 ophthalmopathy, 75 hyperthyroidism and approximately 17 progressor patients) is reported in the paper.

The sample holds many counts of this clonotype. No cognate antigen has been identified for it. It has no much larger one-base neighbor in the sample; base qualities were not kept. Reading the germline V gene (reference sequence) gives CDR1 LNHDA and CDR2 SQIVND. The junction shows trimming of 7 bases on V and 5 bases on J, plus 8 bases between the germline ends. Spanning cysteine to phenylalanine, the CDR3 consists of 12 amino acids. The read is trimmed to its CDR3 DNA, 36 bases read in frame from base 1. Broader findings and caveats from the paper: In validation, the model predicted progression to ophthalmopathy with 55% to 71% sensitivity and 72% to 85% specificity, a median of approximately 6.5 months before onset. No statistical method was used to set the sample size in advance, and investigators knew the group allocation. Most expanded thyroid clonotypes (frequency above 0.001) were also found in blood, which suggests that blood repertoires may mirror thyroid immune responses. A model built on a 13 V-J signature distinguished ophthalmopathy from stable hyperthyroidism, reaching roughly 88% sensitivity and 81.08% specificity in cross-validation and 80%/75% in testing.

The TCR beta CDR3 regions were amplified from RNA transcripts. The first round of RT-PCR for the TCR CDR3 was performed with the HTBI primer set and the Qiagen OneStep RT-PCR kit. A second multiplex PCR round built the libraries, followed by size selection and purification. Sequencing of the libraries was done on an Illumina HiSeq2000 using paired-end 100 bp reads. The authors processed their data as follows. SOAPnuke was used to process the raw data, removing reads that contained adapters or uncalled bases, had a mean Phred below 15, or lacked an exact match to the constant primer or identifier. COPE v1.2.5 was used to merge high-quality paired reads, and clonotypes were defined as unique nucleotide sequences. MiTCR v1.1 was used to align clonotypes to the IMGT TRBV, TRBD and TRBJ reference segments. The analysis was restricted to V-J combinations with a frequency above 0.0001, which together covered just over 99% of the repertoires. The TCS score was defined as the ratio of F50 (clonal expansion) to E x V (chaos), calculated using BLOSUM62-based TCRdist between CDR3 peptides within each V-J. Welch's t-statistics and random forest reduced just over 500 V-J features to some 14, which were used in a naive Bayes classifier (R e1071). The similarity between thyroid and blood repertoires was quantified using the Morisita-Horn index. TCRdb redid the processing of the public reads, applying fastp at Q25 and MiXCR, and retained in-frame beta chains. Records with the same CDR3 protein are collapsed into one entry carrying the most frequent genes and DNA. TCRdb's processing, not the study's, gives the V and J calls here. The sample has 480,000 or so distinct CDR3 sequences on record, around 50% of them singletons. The ten largest clones represent around two fifths of the sample.

Patients with uncontrolled infections, other autoimmune diseases, pregnancy or lactation were excluded. Clinical symptoms, serum thyroxine and TRAb, thyroid ultrasound, and orbital computed tomography formed the basis for the diagnoses. Total RNA was extracted with Trizol reagent, and quality was checked on an Agilent 2100 Bioanalyzer. This clonotype was obtained from an adult woman with Graves' disease, either hyperthyroidism or ophthalmopathy (not recorded which). This chain is built from TRBV19 and TRBJ2-2, with TRBD2 tentatively as D gene (5 bases match). The sequenced sample was peripheral blood or thyroid tissue (not recorded which). The DNA reads TGTGCCAGTAAAACTAGGACCGGGGAGCTGTTTTTT. The encoded protein is CASKTRTGELFF.